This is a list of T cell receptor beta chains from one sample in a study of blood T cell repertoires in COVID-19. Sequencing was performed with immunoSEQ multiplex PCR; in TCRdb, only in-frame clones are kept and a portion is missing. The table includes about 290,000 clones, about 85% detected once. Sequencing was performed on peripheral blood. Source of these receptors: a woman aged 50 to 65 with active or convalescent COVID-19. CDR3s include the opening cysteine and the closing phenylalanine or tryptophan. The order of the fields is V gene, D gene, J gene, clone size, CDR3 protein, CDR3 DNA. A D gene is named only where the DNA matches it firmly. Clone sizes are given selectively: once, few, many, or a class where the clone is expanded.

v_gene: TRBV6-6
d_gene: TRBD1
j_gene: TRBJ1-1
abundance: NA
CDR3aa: CASGLQGDAFF
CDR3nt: TGTGCCAGCGGGCTACAGGGGGATGCTTTCTTT

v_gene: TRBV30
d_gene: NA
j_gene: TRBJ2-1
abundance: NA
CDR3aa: CAWSLEQLSSQFF
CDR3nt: TGTGCCTGGAGTCTGGAGCAGCTGAGCAGCCAATTCTTC

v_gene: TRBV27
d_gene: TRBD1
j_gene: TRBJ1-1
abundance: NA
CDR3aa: CASSSPGGPEAFF
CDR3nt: TGTGCCAGCAGTTCCCCAGGGGGGCCTGAAGCTTTCTTT

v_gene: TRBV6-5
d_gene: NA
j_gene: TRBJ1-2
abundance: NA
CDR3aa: CASSSVSMLTRYGYTF
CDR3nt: TGTGCCAGCAGTTCCGTAAGTATGCTGACACGCTATGGCTACACCTTC

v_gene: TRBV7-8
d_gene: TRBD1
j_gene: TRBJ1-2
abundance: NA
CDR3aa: CASSLVRQGVPNYGYTF
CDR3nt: TGTGCCAGCAGCTTAGTGAGACAGGGGGTCCCTAACTATGGCTACACCTTC

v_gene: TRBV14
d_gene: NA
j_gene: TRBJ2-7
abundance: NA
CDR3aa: CASRVGAGYHEQYF
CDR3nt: TGTGCCAGCAGGGTCGGAGCGGGTTACCACGAGCAGTACTTC

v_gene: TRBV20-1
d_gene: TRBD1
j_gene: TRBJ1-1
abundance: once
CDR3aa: CSASWAGGNTEAFF
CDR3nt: TGCAGTGCTAGTTGGGCAGGGGGGAACACTGAAGCTTTCTTT

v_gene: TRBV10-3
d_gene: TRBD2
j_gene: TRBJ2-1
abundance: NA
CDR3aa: CAISESAGGPDNEQFF
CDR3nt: TGTGCCATCAGTGAGTCGGCGGGAGGGCCGGATAATGAGCAGTTCTTC

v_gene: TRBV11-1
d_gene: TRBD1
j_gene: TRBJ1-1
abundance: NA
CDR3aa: CASSLKVGGTTEAFF
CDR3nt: TGTGCCAGCAGCTTAAAGGTAGGGGGCACCACTGAAGCTTTCTTT

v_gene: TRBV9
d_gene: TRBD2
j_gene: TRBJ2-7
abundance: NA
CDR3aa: CASSGLAGPPGEQYF
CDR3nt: TGTGCCAGCAGCGGACTAGCGGGACCCCCAGGAGAGCAGTACTTC

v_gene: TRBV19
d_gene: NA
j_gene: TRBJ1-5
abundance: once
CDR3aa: CASSIIGQTREPQHF
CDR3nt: TGTGCCAGTAGTATAATTGGGCAGACTAGGGAGCCCCAGCATTTT

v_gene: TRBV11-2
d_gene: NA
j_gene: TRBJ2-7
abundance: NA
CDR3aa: CASSATGRYEQYF
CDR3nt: TGTGCCAGCAGCGCGACAGGGAGGTACGAGCAGTACTTC

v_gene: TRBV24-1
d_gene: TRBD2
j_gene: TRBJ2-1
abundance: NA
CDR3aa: CATSDPAGGVYNEQFF
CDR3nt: TGTGCCACCAGTGATCCAGCGGGAGGGGTCTACAATGAGCAGTTCTTC

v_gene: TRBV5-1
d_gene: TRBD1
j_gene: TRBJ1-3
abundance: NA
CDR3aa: CASSLGQGGTGNTIYF
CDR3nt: TGCGCCAGCAGCTTGGGACAGGGAGGAACTGGAAACACCATATATTTT

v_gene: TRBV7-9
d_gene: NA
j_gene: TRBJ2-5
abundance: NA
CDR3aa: CASSHRVGSRVYETQYF
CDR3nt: TGTGCCAGCAGCCACCGGGTCGGTAGCAGGGTCTACGAGACCCAGTACTTC

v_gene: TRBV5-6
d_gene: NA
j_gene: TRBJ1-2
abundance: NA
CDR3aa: CASSLVQDYGYTF
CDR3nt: TGTGCCAGCAGCTTGGTACAGGACTATGGCTACACCTTC

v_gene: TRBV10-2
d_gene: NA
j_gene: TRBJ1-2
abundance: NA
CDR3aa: CASSESARGYGYTF
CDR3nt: TGCGCCAGCAGTGAGAGCGCCAGGGGCTATGGCTACACCTTC

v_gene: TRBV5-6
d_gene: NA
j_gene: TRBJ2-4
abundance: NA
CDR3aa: CASSFKTFAKNIQYF
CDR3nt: TGTGCCAGCAGCTTTAAGACTTTCGCCAAAAACATTCAGTACTTC

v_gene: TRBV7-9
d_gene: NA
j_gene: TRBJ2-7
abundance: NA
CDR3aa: CASTPGGYEQYF
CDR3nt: TGTGCCAGCACCCCCGGGGGTTACGAGCAGTACTTC

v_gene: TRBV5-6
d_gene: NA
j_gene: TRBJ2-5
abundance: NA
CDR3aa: CASSLWGEEETQYF
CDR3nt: TGTGCCAGCAGCTTGTGGGGGGAGGAGGAGACCCAGTACTTC

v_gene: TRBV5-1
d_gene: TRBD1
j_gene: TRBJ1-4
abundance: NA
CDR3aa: CASSFRQGPNEKLFF
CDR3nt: TGCGCCAGCAGCTTTCGACAGGGACCTAATGAAAAACTGTTTTTT

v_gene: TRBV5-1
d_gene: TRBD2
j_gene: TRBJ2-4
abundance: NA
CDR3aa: CASSLGVASGLLGVAKNIQYF
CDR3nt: TGCGCCAGCAGCTTGGGCGTGGCTAGCGGCCTACTCGGGGTAGCCAAAAACATTCAGTACTTC

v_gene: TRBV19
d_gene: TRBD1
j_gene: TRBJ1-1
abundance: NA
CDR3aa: CASTFRLGQGNTEAFF
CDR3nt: TGTGCCAGCACCTTTCGGCTGGGACAGGGAAACACTGAAGCTTTCTTT